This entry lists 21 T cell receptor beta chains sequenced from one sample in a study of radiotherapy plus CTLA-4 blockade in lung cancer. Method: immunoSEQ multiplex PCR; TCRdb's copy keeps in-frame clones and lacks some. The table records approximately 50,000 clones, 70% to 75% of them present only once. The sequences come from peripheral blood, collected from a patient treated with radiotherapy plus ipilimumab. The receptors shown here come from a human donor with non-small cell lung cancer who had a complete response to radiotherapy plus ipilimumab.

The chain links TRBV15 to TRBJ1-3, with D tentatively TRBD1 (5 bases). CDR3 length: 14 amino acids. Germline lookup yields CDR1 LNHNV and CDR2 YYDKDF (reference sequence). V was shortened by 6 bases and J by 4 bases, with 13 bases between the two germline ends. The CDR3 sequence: CATRTEGPGNTIYF. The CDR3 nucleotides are TGTGCCACCAGGACGGAGGGGCCGGGAAACACCATATATTTT.

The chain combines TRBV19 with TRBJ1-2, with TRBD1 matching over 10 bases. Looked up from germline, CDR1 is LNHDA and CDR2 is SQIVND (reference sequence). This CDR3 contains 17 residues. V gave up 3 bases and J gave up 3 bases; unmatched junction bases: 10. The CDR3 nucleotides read TGTGCCAGTAGTATTCTCCCGGGACAGGGGATCGACTATGGCTACACCTTC. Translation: CASSILPGQGIDYGYTF.

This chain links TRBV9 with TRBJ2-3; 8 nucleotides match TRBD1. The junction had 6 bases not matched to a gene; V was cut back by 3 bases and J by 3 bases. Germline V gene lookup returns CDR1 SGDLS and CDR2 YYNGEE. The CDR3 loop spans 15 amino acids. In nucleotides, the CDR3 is TGTGCCAGCAGCGCCGGACAGGGTAGGACAGATACGCAGTATTTT. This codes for CASSAGQGRTDTQYF.

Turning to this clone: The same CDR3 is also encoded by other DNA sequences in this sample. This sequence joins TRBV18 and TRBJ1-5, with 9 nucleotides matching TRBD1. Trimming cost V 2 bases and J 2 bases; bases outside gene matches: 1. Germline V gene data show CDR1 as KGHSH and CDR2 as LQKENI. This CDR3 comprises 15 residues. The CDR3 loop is CASSPDRGGNQPQHF. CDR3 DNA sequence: TGTGCCAGCTCACCAGACAGGGGGGGCAATCAGCCCCAGCATTTT.

The CDR3 DNA sequence: TGTGCCAGCGAATGGACAGGGGCTGGTGAGCAGTACTTC. Translated: CASEWTGAGEQYF. This rearrangement joins TRBV30 to TRBJ2-7, with 9 bases identical to TRBD1. Trimming at V came to 8 bases and at J to 7 bases, leaving 12 bases not matched to a gene. This CDR3 is 13 amino acids long. Per the germline V gene, CDR1 is GTSNPN and CDR2 is SVGIG (reference sequence).

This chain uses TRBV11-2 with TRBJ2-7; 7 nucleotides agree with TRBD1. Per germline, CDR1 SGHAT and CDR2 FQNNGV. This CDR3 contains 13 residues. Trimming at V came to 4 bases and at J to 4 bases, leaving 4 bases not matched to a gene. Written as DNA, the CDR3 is TGTGCCAGCAGCTCCGGGACAGCTTACGAGCAGTACTTC. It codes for CASSSGTAYEQYF.

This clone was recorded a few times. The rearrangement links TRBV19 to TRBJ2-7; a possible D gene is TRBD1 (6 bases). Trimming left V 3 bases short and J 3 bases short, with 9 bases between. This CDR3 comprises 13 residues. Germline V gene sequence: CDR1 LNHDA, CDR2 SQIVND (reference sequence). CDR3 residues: CASSMGQRYEQYF. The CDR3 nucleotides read TGTGCCAGTAGTATGGGACAACGCTACGAGCAGTACTTC.

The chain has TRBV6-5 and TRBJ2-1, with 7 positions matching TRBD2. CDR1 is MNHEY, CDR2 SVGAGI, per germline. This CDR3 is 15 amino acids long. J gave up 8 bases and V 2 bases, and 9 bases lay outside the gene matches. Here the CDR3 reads CASSYRGGSVHEQFF. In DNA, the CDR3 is TGTGCCAGCAGTTACCGGGGCGGGAGTGTCCATGAGCAGTTCTTC.

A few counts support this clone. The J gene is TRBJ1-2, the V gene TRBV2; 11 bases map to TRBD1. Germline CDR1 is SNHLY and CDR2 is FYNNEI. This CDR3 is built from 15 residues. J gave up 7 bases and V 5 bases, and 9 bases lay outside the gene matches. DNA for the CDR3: TGTGCCAGCAGTCAAGGACAGGGGGCGGTATCTGGCTACACCTTC. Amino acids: CASSQGQGAVSGYTF.

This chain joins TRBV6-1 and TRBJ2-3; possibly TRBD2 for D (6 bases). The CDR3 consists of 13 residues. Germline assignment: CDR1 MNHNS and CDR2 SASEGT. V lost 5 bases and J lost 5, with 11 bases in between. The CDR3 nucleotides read TGTGCCAGCAGTTCAAGACTAGGAGATACGCAGTATTTT. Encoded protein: CASSSRLGDTQYF.

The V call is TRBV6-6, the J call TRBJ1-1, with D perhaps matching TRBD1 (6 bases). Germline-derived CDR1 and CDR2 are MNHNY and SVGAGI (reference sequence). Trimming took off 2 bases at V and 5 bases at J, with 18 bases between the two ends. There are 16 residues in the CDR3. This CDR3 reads CASSYGTGRRGTEAFF. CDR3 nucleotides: TGTGCCAGCAGTTACGGTACAGGCCGAAGGGGGACTGAAGCTTTCTTT.

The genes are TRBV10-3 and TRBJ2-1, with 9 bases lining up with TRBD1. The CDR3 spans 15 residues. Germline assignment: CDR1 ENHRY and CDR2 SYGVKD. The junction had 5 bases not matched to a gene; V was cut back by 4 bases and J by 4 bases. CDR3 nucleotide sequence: TGTGCCATCAGTGCGGCCGGGACAGGGTACAATGAGCAGTTCTTC. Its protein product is CAISAAGTGYNEQFF.

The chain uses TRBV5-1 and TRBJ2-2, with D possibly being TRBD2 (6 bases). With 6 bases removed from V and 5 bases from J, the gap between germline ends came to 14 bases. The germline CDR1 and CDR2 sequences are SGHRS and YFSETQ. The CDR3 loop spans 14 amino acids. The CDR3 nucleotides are TGCGCCAGCACCGGGAGTTTTTGGACCGGGGAGCTGTTTTTT. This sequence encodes CASTGSFWTGELFF. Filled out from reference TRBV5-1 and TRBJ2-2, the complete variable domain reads KAGVTQTPRYLIKTRGQQVTLSCSPISGHRSVSWYQQTPGQGLQFLFEYFSETQRNKGNFPGRFSGRQFSNSRSEMNVSTLELGDSALYLCASTGSFWTGELFFGEGSRLTVL.

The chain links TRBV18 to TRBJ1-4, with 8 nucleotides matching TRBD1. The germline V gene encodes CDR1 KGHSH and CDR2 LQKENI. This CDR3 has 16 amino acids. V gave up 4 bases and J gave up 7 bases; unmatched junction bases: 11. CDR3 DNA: TGTGCCAGCTCACGTTCCTCGACAGGGGAAGGTGAAAAACTGTTTTTT. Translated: CASSRSSTGEGEKLFF.

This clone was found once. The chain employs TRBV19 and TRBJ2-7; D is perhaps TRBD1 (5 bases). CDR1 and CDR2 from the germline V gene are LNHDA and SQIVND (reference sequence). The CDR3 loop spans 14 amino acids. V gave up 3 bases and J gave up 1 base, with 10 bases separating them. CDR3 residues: CASSMTAHSYEQYF. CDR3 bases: TGTGCCAGTAGTATGACAGCCCATTCCTACGAGCAGTACTTC.

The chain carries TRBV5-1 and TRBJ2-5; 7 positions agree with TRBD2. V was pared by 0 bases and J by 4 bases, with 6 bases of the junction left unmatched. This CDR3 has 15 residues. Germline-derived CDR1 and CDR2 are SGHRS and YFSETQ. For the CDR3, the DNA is TGCGCCAGCAGCTTGGAATTGGGGAGGGGAGAGACCCAGTACTTC. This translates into CASSLELGRGETQYF.

For the CDR3, the DNA is TGTGCCAGTACGAACCCGGGACATACGCGAGATACGCAGTATTTT. It codes for CASTNPGHTRDTQYF. The V and J genes are TRBV28 and TRBJ2-3, with TRBD1 as a possible D gene (6 bases). The germline V and J ends were trimmed by 9 bases and 5 bases, with 21 bases remaining between them. This CDR3 has 15 residues. CDR1 and CDR2 (germline): MDHEN, SYDVKM.

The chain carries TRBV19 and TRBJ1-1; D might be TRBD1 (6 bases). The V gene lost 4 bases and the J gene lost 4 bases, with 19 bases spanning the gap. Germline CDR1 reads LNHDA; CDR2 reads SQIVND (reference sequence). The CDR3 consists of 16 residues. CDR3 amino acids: CASSKQGTGGSTEAFF. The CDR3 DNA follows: TGTGCCAGTAGTAAACAGGGTACGGGGGGGAGCACTGAAGCTTTCTTT.

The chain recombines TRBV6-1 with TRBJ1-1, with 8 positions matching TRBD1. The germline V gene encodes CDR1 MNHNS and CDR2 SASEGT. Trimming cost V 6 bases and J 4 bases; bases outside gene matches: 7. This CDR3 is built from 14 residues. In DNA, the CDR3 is TGTGCCAGCAGGAGGGGACAGGAGTTCACTGAAGCTTTCTTT. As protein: CASRRGQEFTEAFF.

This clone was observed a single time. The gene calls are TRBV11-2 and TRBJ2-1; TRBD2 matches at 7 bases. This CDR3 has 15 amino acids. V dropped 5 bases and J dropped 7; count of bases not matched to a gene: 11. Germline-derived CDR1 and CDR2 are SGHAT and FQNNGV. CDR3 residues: CASSAVGTKTNEQFF. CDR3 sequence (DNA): TGTGCCAGCAGCGCCGTGGGGACTAAAACTAATGAGCAGTTCTTC.

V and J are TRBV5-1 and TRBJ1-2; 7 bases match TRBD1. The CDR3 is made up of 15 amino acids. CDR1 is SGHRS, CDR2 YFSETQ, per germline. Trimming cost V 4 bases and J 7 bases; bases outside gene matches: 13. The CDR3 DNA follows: TGCGCCAGCAGCCCGCTCCACACAGGGGCGATTGGCTACACCTTC. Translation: CASSPLHTGAIGYTF. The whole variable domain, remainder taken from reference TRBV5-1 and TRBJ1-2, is KAGVTQTPRYLIKTRGQQVTLSCSPISGHRSVSWYQQTPGQGLQFLFEYFSETQRNKGNFPGRFSGRQFSNSRSEMNVSTLELGDSALYLCASSPLHTGAIGYTFGSGTRLTVV.